This entry lists 31 T cell receptor beta chains sequenced from one sample in a study of blood T cell repertoires in COVID-19. Sequencing was performed with immunoSEQ multiplex PCR; in TCRdb, only in-frame clones are kept and a portion is missing. The sample has about 89,000 clones, about 91% seen once. Sequencing input: peripheral blood. These receptors all stem from a man between 60 and 70 years old with acute or convalescent COVID-19.

The chain combines TRBV2 with TRBJ1-5; D is possibly TRBD1 (5 bases). This CDR3 has 16 residues. Looked up from germline, CDR1 is SNHLY and CDR2 is FYNNEI. Trimming stripped 5 bases from V and 4 bases from J, with 18 bases between. For the CDR3, the DNA is TGTGCCAGCAGTCTGATAACGGGGGTCGGAAATCAGCCCCAGCATTTT. Translation gives CASSLITGVGNQPQHF.

The chain carries TRBV4-1 and TRBJ1-2; 8 nucleotides line up with TRBD1. The CDR3 sequence is 15 residues long. Germline-derived CDR1 and CDR2 are MGHRA and YSYEKL. V gave up 4 bases and J gave up 8 bases; unmatched junction bases: 12. DNA for the CDR3: TGCGCCAGCAGCCTCTCCTTCGACAGGGGAGGAGGCTACACCTTC. This translates into CASSLSFDRGGGYTF.

The genes are TRBV4-2 and TRBJ1-1; a possible D gene is TRBD1 (6 bases). Between the trimmed V and J ends, which lost 4 bases and 2 bases, there was a span of 23 bases. The germline gives CDR1 LGHNA, CDR2 YNFKEQ. The CDR3 totals 18 residues. The CDR3 loop is CASSRSDRPGDINTEAFF. DNA for the CDR3: TGTGCCAGCAGCCGATCCGACAGGCCAGGGGATATTAACACTGAAGCTTTCTTT.

The DNA of the CDR3 is TGCAGTGCTAGTCATCTGATACAGGGGGATGAGCAGTTCTTC. Its translation: CSASHLIQGDEQFF. The chain carries TRBV20-1 and TRBJ2-1, with 8 bases lining up with TRBD1. Per germline, CDR1 DFQATT and CDR2 SNEGSKA (reference sequence). CDR3 length equals 14 residues. J was trimmed by 8 bases and V by 3 bases; bases with no gene match: 9.

The table lists this clone with a count of one. The chain carries TRBV4-1 and TRBJ2-7, with D possibly being TRBD1 (5 bases). The length of the CDR3 is 16 residues. Deletions cut 1 base from V and 3 bases from J, with 16 bases between. Germline V gives CDR1 MGHRA, CDR2 YSYEKL. CDR3 sequence (DNA): TGCGCCAGCAGCCAAGGATCCGAGACAGCCAGCTACGAGCAGTACTTC. Its translation is CASSQGSETASYEQYF.

The V call is TRBV2, the J call TRBJ1-2, with D hard to call. The germline V gene has CDR1 SNHLY and CDR2 FYNNEI. V lost 3 bases to trimming and J lost 1 base, with 15 bases between them. This CDR3 spans 16 amino acids. For the CDR3, the DNA is TGTGCCAGCAGTGATCATTGGGCAGAGATTAACTATGGCTACACCTTC. Translation: CASSDHWAEINYGYTF.

The V call is TRBV5-1, the J call TRBJ1-5; D is undetermined. This CDR3 has 13 amino acids. V was pared by 3 bases and J by 2 bases, with 6 bases between. CDR1 is SGHRS, CDR2 YFSETQ, per germline. The CDR3 loop is CASSSGGNQPQHF. In DNA, the CDR3 is TGCGCCAGCAGCTCGGGTGGCAATCAGCCCCAGCATTTT.

The chain has TRBV9 and TRBJ2-1; TRBD1 matches 9 bases. This CDR3 is 16 amino acids long. Germline assignment: CDR1 SGDLS and CDR2 YYNGEE. Germline trimming cut 3 bases from V and 4 bases from J; bases unmatched to any gene: 8. The CDR3 region is CASSASNRGRYNEQFF. The CDR3, as DNA: TGTGCCAGCAGCGCATCAAACAGGGGGCGTTACAATGAGCAGTTCTTC.

In this sample, this clone turned up a few times. This chain connects TRBV5-1 to TRBJ2-5; 10 bases match TRBD1. The CDR3 is made up of 16 amino acids. With V trimmed by 1 base and J by 4 bases, 7 bases remained unmatched. Germline V gives CDR1 SGHRS, CDR2 YFSETQ. CDR3 nucleotides: TGCGCCAGCAGCTTGCACGGGACAGGGGTAGTAGAGACCCAGTACTTC. It codes for CASSLHGTGVVETQYF.

DNA of the CDR3: TGCAGCGTACGTGAGACATTAGCCAAAAACATTCAGTACTTC. Its translation: CSVRETLAKNIQYF. The chain couples TRBV29-1 to TRBJ2-4; D is undetermined. Trimming stripped 6 bases from V and 0 bases from J, with 12 bases between. The CDR3 spans 14 residues. Germline CDR1 and CDR2: SQVTM and ANQGSEA.

The rearrangement joins TRBV18 to TRBJ1-6, with 8 bases aligning to TRBD1. The V gene end was trimmed by 6 bases and the J gene end by 0 bases; junction bases not matched to a gene: 4. The CDR3 extends over 16 amino acids. Germline V CDR1 and CDR2: KGHSH, LQKENI. CDR3 sequence reads: CASSRDRSSYNSPLHF. Here the CDR3 DNA reads TGTGCCAGCTCTCGGGACAGGAGCTCCTATAATTCACCCCTCCACTTT.

The chain employs TRBV10-3 and TRBJ1-2; possibly TRBD1 for D (6 bases). This CDR3 spans 16 amino acids. CDR1 and CDR2 from the germline V gene are ENHRY and SYGVKD. V shed 2 bases and J shed 0 bases, with 13 bases lying between them. In DNA, the CDR3 is TGTGCCATCAGTGAGAACCCGACAGGAGCTAACTATGGCTACACCTTC. Translation gives CAISENPTGANYGYTF.

This chain's CDR3 is CASSSLAGHTGELFF. CDR3 bases: TGCGCCAGCAGCTCCCTAGCGGGGCACACCGGGGAGCTGTTTTTT. This chain connects TRBV5-1 to TRBJ2-2, with 9 bases aligning to TRBD2. With 3 bases clipped from V and 3 bases from J, the junction kept 3 bases outside the gene matches. This CDR3 has 15 residues. Germline assignment: CDR1 SGHRS and CDR2 YFSETQ.

This chain joins TRBV9 and TRBJ1-6, with D maybe TRBD1 (5 bases). The V gene lost 0 bases and the J gene lost 10 bases, with 11 bases spanning the gap. Germline lookup yields CDR1 SGDLS and CDR2 YYNGEE. CDR3 size: 14 residues. The CDR3 protein is CASSVVGDYSPLHF. Here the CDR3 DNA reads TGTGCCAGCAGCGTAGTAGGGGATTACTCACCCCTCCACTTT.

The V and J genes are TRBV5-1 and TRBJ2-1; TRBD2 matches 11 bases. The CDR3 has 17 residues. Germline V gene lookup returns CDR1 SGHRS and CDR2 YFSETQ. Trimming at V came to 5 bases and at J to 0 bases, leaving 7 bases not matched to a gene. The CDR3 sequence: CASRPGTSGSSYNEQFF. The CDR3, as DNA: TGCGCCAGCAGGCCAGGGACTAGCGGTAGCTCCTACAATGAGCAGTTCTTC.

The V and J genes are TRBV6-5 and TRBJ2-5, with TRBD1 matching 7 bases. With V trimmed by 1 base and J by 5 bases, 7 bases remained unmatched. The V gene's germline CDR1 is MNHEY and CDR2 SVGAGI. The CDR3 sequence is 15 residues long. The CDR3 spells CASSYLTGLSETQYF. CDR3 coding DNA: TGTGCCAGCAGTTACTTGACAGGGCTGAGTGAGACCCAGTACTTC.

The V call is TRBV7-6, the J call TRBJ1-5; D remains ambiguous. CDR1 is SGHVS, CDR2 FNYEAQ, per germline. Trimming left V 5 bases short and J 2 bases short, with 13 bases between. CDR3 length: 15 amino acids. The CDR3 coding sequence is TGTGCCAGCAGCCCCGGCAGGCGGGGCAATCAGCCCCAGCATTTT. Translated, it gives CASSPGRRGNQPQHF.

The chain combines TRBV7-9 with TRBJ1-5; 7 bases align to TRBD1. The CDR3 has 17 amino acids. Looked up from germline, CDR1 is SEHNR and CDR2 is FQNEAQ (reference sequence). V was pared by 4 bases and J by 1 base, with 10 bases of the junction left unmatched. CDR3 bases: TGTGCCAGCAGCTCCTTTACAGGGGAAATGAGCAATCAGCCCCAGCATTTT. Its translation: CASSSFTGEMSNQPQHF.

This clone was counted a few times. The chain combines TRBV27 with TRBJ2-7, with a weak D call TRBD1 (6 bases). Trimming removed 5 bases at V and 0 bases at J, with 14 bases between. The germline V gene has CDR1 MNHEY and CDR2 SMNVEV (reference sequence). The CDR3 is 15 residues long. CDR3 protein: CASSPTGSVSYEQYF. In DNA, the CDR3 is TGTGCCAGCAGTCCGACAGGATCGGTCTCCTACGAGCAGTACTTC.

V gene TRBV7-3 combines with J gene TRBJ1-2; 7 bases are a match to TRBD1. The CDR3 contains 13 residues. Germline V lookup: CDR1 SGHTA, CDR2 FQGTGA. Unmatched junction bases numbered 6, after V lost 3 bases and J lost 8 bases. The DNA of the CDR3 is TGTGCCAGCAGCTTGGGGACAGCCGGCGGCTACACCTTC. Encoded protein: CASSLGTAGGYTF. The full variable domain, with the rest looked up from reference TRBV7-3 and TRBJ1-2, is GAGVSQTPSNKVTEKGKYVELRCDPISGHTALYWYRQSLGQGPEFLIYFQGTGAADDSGLPNDRFFAVRPEGSVSTLKIQRTERGDSAVYLCASSLGTAGGYTFGSGTRLTVV.

This chain uses TRBV2 with TRBJ2-5; D is possibly TRBD1 (6 bases). Trimming took 6 bases from V and 5 from J, leaving 16 bases between them. The CDR3 sequence is 14 residues long. Germline values: CDR1 SNHLY, CDR2 FYNNEI. The CDR3 is CASSPTGFGETQYF. The CDR3 DNA reads TGTGCCAGCAGCCCGACAGGATTCGGTGAGACCCAGTACTTC.

J is TRBJ2-4 and V is TRBV5-1; a weak D match, TRBD2 (6 bases). The CDR3 covers 12 residues. The germline CDR1 and CDR2 sequences are SGHRS and YFSETQ. The V end lost 1 base, the J end lost 11 bases, and 10 bases lay between the germline ends. The CDR3 DNA reads TGCGCCAGCAGCTTGTCGGGGGAACTTCAGTACTTC. This codes for CASSLSGELQYF.

The chain links TRBV5-4 to TRBJ1-6; D gene uncertain. Trimming took off 1 base at V and 6 bases at J, with 11 bases between the two ends. The CDR3 is 15 amino acids. Per germline, CDR1 SGHNT and CDR2 YYREEE (reference sequence). The DNA of the CDR3 is TGTGCCAGCAGCTTGTGGAGGGAACTTAATTCACCCCTCCACTTT. It is translated as CASSLWRELNSPLHF.

This chain links TRBV24-1 with TRBJ1-2; D is ambiguous. The CDR3 contains 13 residues. CDR1 is KGHDR, CDR2 SFDVKD, per germline. Trimming shortened V by 6 bases and J by 0 bases, and 7 bases separated the two germline ends. The CDR3 nucleotides are TGTGCCACCAGTCTGACAACTAACTATGGCTACACCTTC. Translation gives CATSLTTNYGYTF.

The chain links TRBV5-6 to TRBJ2-5; TRBD1 might be the D (6 bases). Germline values: CDR1 SGHDT, CDR2 YYEEEE. CDR3 length: 15 amino acids. Trimming took off 7 bases at V and 2 bases at J, with 18 bases between the two ends. CDR3 in amino acids: CASVPSLGQQETQYF. CDR3 coding DNA: TGTGCCAGCGTTCCCTCCCTCGGACAGCAAGAGACCCAGTACTTC.

The genes are TRBV24-1 and TRBJ2-5; perhaps TRBD2 as D (5 bases). Trimming pared 4 bases from V and 2 bases from J, leaving 7 bases between. Germline CDR1 reads KGHDR; CDR2 reads SFDVKD. This CDR3 contains 13 residues. The CDR3 reads CATSESGQETQYF. CDR3 bases: TGTGCCACCAGTGAGTCGGGGCAAGAGACCCAGTACTTC.

The V call is TRBV7-2, the J call TRBJ1-2, with 8 bases aligning to TRBD1. V trimming: 1 base; J trimming: 5 bases; junction bases outside the gene matches: 6. CDR1 is SGHTA, CDR2 FQGNSA, per germline. This CDR3 contains 15 residues. CDR3 in amino acids: CASSLEGDRGYGYTF. The CDR3 nucleotides read TGTGCCAGCAGCTTAGAAGGCGACAGGGGTTATGGCTACACCTTC.

The rearrangement links TRBV7-8 to TRBJ2-1; tentatively, D is TRBD1 (5 bases). Germline V lookup: CDR1 SGHVS, CDR2 FQNEAQ. V gave up 1 base and J gave up 3 bases, with 7 bases separating them. The CDR3 is 14 residues long. The CDR3 protein is CASSLEGNYNEQFF. CDR3 bases: TGTGCCAGCAGCTTAGAGGGGAACTACAATGAGCAGTTCTTC.

CDR3 bases: TGTGCCAGCAGGCCAGCGGGAGGGTCCTACGAGCAGTACTTC. Translating it yields CASRPAGGSYEQYF. The chain couples TRBV6-5 to TRBJ2-7; 10 nucleotides match TRBD2. The germline CDR1 and CDR2 sequences are MNHEY and SVGAGI. The CDR3 consists of 14 residues. Trimming at V came to 6 bases and at J to 1 base, leaving 3 bases not matched to a gene.

This chain uses TRBV15 with TRBJ2-5; tentative D call: TRBD2 (5 bases). The CDR3 extends over 15 amino acids. V lost 0 bases, J lost 1 base, and 9 bases lay in between. Germline-derived CDR1 and CDR2 are LNHNV and YYDKDF (reference sequence). CDR3 DNA sequence: TGTGCCACCAGCAGAGATCCAGGACTCCAAGAGACCCAGTACTTC. Translation: CATSRDPGLQETQYF. The whole variable domain, filled in from reference TRBV15 and TRBJ2-5, reads DAMVIQNPRYQVTQFGKPVTLSCSQTLNHNVMYWYQQKSSQAPKLLFHYYDKDFNNEADTPDNFQSRRPNTSFCFLDIRSPGLGDTAMYLCATSRDPGLQETQYFGPGTRLLVL.

This chain uses TRBV7-9 with TRBJ2-7; D is perhaps TRBD1 (6 bases). The CDR3 is made up of 12 amino acids. V was pared by 5 bases and J by 4 bases, with 9 bases between. The V gene's germline CDR1 is SEHNR and CDR2 FQNEAQ (reference sequence). The CDR3 loop reads CASSRGQYEQYF. DNA for the CDR3: TGTGCCAGCAGCCGCGGACAGTACGAGCAGTACTTC.